The sequence of this T cell receptor (beta chain) was determined in a study of shared clonotypes between healthy human individuals. Across the study: Each donor's CD4 naive and CD4 memory cells filled three plates apiece, CD8 naive two, and CD8 memory one. Study results and limitations: How much donors shared clonotypes was expected to be affected by sequencing depth. Even with large depth, rarefaction showed that sorted-subset sequencing was incomplete.

TCRdb keeps only in-frame clones here, not all; method: immunoSEQ multiplex PCR. The table records some 790,000 clones, just under 75% of them present only once. V shed 4 bases and J 4 bases; nucleotides not matched to a gene: 3. This CDR3 is built from 14 residues. CDR1 is SGHRS, CDR2 YFSETQ, per germline. About this clone: Its antigen is not identified. This CDR3 is also generated by other DNA sequences in the sample.

The chain is built from TRBV5-1 and TRBJ2-3; TRBD2 matches 10 bases. Material: memory CD4+ T cells sorted from blood. The subset denotes: CD45RA-negative fraction. This clonotype was sampled from a woman younger than 45 in good health. CDR3 nucleotides: TGCGCCAGCAGCCCTCTAGCGGGGGCAGATACGCAGTATTTT. Amino acids: CASSPLAGADTQYF.